This T cell receptor (beta chain) was obtained from a study of cytomegalovirus exposure and HLA in healthy donors. Researchers ran the PCR with 60 Vbeta and 13 Jbeta primers. Sequencing was performed with immunoSEQ multiplex PCR; in TCRdb, only in-frame clones are kept and a portion is missing. The table for this sample gives 40,000 to 50,000 clones. CDR1 and CDR2 (germline): SGHNT, YYREEE (reference sequence). With 2 bases clipped from V and 6 bases from J, the junction kept 10 bases outside the gene matches. The CDR3 spans 15 residues. The sequenced material came from PBMCs. The clonotype was recovered from a woman aged 40 to 50 in good health and CMV-seronegative. The chain has TRBV5-4 and TRBJ2-7, with TRBD1 matching 8 bases. The CDR3, as DNA: TGTGCCAGCAGCTTCAGCCTGGACAGGGTCGGCGAGCAGTACTTC. It translates to CASSFSLDRVGEQYF. The entire variable domain, with the rest obtained from reference TRBV5-4 and TRBJ2-7, is as follows: ETGVTQSPTHLIKTRGQQVTLRCSSQSGHNTVSWYQQALGQGPQFIFQYYREEENGRGNFPPRFSGLQFPNYSSELNVNALELDDSALYLCASSFSLDRVGEQYFGPGTRLTVT.